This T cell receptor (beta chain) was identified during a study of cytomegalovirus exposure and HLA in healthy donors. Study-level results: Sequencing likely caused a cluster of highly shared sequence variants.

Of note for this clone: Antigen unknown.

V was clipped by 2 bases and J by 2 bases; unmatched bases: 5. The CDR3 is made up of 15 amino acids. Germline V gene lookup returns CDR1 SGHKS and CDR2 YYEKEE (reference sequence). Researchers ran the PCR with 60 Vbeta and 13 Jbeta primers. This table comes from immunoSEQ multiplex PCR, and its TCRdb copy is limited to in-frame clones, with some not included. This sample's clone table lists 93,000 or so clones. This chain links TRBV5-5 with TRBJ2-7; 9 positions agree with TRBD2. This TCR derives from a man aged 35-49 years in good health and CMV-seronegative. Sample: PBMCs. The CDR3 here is CASSFRLAEAYEQYF. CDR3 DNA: TGTGCCAGCAGCTTCCGACTAGCGGAAGCCTACGAGCAGTACTTC.